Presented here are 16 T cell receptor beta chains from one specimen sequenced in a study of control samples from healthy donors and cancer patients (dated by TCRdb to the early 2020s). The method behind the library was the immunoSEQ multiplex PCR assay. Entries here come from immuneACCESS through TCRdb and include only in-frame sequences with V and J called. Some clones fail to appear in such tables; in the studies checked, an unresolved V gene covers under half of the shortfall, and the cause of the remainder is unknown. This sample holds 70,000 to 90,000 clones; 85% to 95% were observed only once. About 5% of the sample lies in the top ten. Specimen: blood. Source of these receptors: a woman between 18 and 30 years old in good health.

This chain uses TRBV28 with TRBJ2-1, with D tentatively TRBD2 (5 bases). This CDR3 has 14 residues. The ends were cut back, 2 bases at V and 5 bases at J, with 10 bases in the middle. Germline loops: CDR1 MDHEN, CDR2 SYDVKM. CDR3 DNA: TGTGCCAGCAGTTTACGGGGAATTAACAATGAGCAGTTCTTC. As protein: CASSLRGINNEQFF.

CDR3 in amino acids: CASSLAVGASYGYTF. The CDR3 region has the DNA TGTGCCAGCAGCTTAGCGGTGGGGGCGAGCTATGGCTACACCTTC. This rearrangement joins TRBV7-2 to TRBJ1-2; the D gene is possibly TRBD1 (6 bases). V was clipped by 0 bases and J by 4 bases, with 12 bases between them. From germline, CDR1 is SGHTA and CDR2 FQGNSA. This CDR3 has 15 residues.

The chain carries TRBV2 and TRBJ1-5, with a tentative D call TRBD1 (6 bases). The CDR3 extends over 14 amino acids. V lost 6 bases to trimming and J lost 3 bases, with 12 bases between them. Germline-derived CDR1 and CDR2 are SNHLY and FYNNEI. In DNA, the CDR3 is TGTGCCAGCAGCCCGGACAGAGTCAATCAGCCCCAGCATTTT. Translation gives CASSPDRVNQPQHF.

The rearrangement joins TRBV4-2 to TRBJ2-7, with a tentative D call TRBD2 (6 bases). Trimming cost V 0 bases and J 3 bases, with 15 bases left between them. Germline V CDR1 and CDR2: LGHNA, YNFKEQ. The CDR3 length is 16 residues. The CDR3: CASSQDPGDLSYEQYF. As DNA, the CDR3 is TGTGCCAGCAGCCAAGACCCGGGGGACCTTAGCTACGAGCAGTACTTC.

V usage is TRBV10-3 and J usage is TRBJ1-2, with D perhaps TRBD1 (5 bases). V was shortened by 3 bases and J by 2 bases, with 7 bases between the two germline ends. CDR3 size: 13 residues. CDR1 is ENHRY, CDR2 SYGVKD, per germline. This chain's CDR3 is CAISEQANYGYTF. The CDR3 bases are TGTGCCATCAGTGAACAGGCCAACTATGGCTACACCTTC.

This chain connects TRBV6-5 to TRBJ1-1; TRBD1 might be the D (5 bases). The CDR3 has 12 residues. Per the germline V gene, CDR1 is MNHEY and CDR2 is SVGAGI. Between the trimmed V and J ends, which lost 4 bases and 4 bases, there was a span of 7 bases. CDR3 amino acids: CASSSGITEAFF. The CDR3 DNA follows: TGTGCCAGCAGTTCAGGGATCACTGAAGCTTTCTTT.

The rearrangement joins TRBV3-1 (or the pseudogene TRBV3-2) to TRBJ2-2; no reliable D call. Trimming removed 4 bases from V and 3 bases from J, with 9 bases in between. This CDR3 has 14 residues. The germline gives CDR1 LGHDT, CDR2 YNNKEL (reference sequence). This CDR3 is CASSPPGDTGELFF. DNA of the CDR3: TGTGCCAGCAGCCCCCCTGGCGACACCGGGGAGCTGTTTTTT.

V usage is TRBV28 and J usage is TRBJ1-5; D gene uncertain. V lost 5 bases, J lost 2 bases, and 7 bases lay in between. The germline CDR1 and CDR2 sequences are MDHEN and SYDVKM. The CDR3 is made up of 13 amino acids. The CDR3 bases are TGTGCCAGCAGTGTGGAGGGCAATCAGCCCCAGCATTTT. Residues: CASSVEGNQPQHF. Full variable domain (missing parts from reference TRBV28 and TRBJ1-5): DVKVTQSSRYLVKRTGEKVFLECVQDMDHENMFWYRQDPGLGLRLIYFSYDVKMKEKGDIPEGYSVSREKKERFSLILESASTNQTSMYLCASSVEGNQPQHFGDGTRLSIL.

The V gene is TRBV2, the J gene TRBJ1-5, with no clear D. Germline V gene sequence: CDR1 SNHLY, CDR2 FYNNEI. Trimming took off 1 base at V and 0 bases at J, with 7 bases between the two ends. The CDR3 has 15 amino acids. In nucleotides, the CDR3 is TGTGCCAGCAGTGAAGGAGGCTATAGCAATCAGCCCCAGCATTTT. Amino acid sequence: CASSEGGYSNQPQHF.

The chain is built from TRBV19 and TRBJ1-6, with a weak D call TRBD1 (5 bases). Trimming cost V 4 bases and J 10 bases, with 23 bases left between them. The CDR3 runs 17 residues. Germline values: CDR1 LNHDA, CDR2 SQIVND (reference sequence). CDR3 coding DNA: TGTGCCAGTAGTAACCCCAATGTTGGGGCTGGGAGGTCACCCCTCCACTTT. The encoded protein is CASSNPNVGAGRSPLHF.

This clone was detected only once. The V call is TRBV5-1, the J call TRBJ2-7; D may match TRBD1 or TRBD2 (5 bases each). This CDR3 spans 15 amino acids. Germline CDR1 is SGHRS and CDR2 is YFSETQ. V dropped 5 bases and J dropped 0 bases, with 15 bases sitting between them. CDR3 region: CASSRGFSGSYEQYF. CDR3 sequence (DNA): TGCGCCAGCAGTCGGGGCTTCTCGGGCTCCTACGAGCAGTACTTC.

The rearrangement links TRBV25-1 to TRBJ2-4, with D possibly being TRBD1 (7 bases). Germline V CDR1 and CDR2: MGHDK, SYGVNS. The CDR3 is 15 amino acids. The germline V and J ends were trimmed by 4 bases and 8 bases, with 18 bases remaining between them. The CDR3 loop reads CASSGGGGERYIQYF. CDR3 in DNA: TGTGCCAGCAGTGGAGGAGGGGGCGAAAGATACATTCAGTACTTC.

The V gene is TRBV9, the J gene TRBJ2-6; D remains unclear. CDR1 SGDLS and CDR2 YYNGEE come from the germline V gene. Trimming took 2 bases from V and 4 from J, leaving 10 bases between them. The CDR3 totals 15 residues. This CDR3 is CASSVGSRGANVLTF. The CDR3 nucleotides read TGTGCCAGCAGCGTGGGTAGTCGGGGGGCCAACGTCCTGACTTTC.

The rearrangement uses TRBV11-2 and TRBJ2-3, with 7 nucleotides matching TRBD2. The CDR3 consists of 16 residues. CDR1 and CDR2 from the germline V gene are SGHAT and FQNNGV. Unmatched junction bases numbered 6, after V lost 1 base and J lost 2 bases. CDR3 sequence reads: CASSLVPGGITDTQYF. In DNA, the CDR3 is TGTGCCAGCAGCTTAGTGCCGGGAGGCATCACAGATACGCAGTATTTT.

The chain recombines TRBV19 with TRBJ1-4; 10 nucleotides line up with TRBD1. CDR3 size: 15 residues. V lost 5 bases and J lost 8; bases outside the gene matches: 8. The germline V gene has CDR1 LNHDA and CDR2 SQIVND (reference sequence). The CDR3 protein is CASSHPGQGREKLFF. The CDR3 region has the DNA TGTGCCAGTAGTCACCCGGGACAGGGGAGAGAAAAACTGTTTTTT. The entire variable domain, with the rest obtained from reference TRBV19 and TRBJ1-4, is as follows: DGGITQSPKYLFRKEGQNVTLSCEQNLNHDAMYWYRQDPGQGLRLIYYSQIVNDFQKGDIAEGYSVSREKKESFPLTVTSAQKNPTAFYLCASSHPGQGREKLFFGSGTQLSVL.

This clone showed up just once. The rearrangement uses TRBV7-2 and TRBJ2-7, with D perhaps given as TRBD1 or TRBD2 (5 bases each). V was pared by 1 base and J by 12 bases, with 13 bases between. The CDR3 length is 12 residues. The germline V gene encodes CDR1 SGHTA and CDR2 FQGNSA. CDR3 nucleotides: TGTGCCAGCAGCTTAGGAGGGGCCTTGGGGTACTTC. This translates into CASSLGGALGYF.